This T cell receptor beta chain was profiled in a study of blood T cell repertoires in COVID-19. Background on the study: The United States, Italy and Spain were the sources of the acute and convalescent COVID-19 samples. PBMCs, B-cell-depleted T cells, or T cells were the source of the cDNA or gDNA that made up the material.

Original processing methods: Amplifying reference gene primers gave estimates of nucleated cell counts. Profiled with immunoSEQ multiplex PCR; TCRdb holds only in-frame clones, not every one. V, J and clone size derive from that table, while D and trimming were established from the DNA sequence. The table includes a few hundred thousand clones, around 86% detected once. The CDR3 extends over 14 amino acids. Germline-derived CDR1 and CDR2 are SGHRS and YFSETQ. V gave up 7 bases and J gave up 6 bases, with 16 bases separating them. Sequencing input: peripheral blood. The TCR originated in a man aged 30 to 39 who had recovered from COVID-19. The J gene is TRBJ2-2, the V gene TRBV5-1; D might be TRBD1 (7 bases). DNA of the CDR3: TGCGCCAGCTCAACGGAGGGGGCGGCCGGGGAGCTGTTTTTT. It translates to CASSTEGAAGELFF.